This is a list of T cell receptor beta chains from one sample in a study of T-cell memory formation after mild COVID-19. TCRdb recomputed calls from the 5' RACE reads with MiXCR, one row per CDR3 protein. The table lists 250,000 to 300,000 distinct CDR3 sequences, roughly 8.2% of them singletons. Source material: PBMCs or a T cell subset sorted from them (not recorded which). Every receptor here comes from a man between 18 and 35 years old who had mild COVID-19 (a few samples of this study predate the infection). Cell type and time point are not known. CDR3s include the opening cysteine and the closing phenylalanine or tryptophan. Fields, in order: J gene, clone size, V gene, D gene, CDR3 DNA, CDR3 protein. The D gene is left open where the match is weak. Size values are once, few and many counts, or a class for expanded clones, and some rows have none.

J gene: TRBJ1-2
clone size: few
V gene: TRBV7-2
D gene: -
CDR3 DNA: TGTGCCAGCAGCTTACACAGGGACTATGGCTACACCTTC
CDR3 protein: CASSLHRDYGYTF

J gene: TRBJ2-2
clone size: few
V gene: TRBV5-1
D gene: -
CDR3 DNA: TGCGCCAGCAGCTTGAGCCCCACGGGGTTGACCGGGGAGCTGTTTTTT
CDR3 protein: CASSLSPTGLTGELFF

J gene: TRBJ2-2
clone size: many
V gene: TRBV6-2/TRBV6-3
D gene: -
CDR3 DNA: TGTGCCAGCAGTTCCGGGGAGCTGTTTTTT
CDR3 protein: CASSSGELFF

J gene: TRBJ2-3
clone size: -
V gene: TRBV12-3/TRBV12-4
D gene: -
CDR3 DNA: TGTGCCAGCGGGTGGGGTGGTCGGGGAGATACGCAGTATTTT
CDR3 protein: CASGWGGRGDTQYF

J gene: TRBJ1-2
clone size: -
V gene: TRBV5-5
D gene: -
CDR3 DNA: TGTGCCAGCAGCTTGTCTCGGCAGCCCCGAGATGGCTACACCTTC
CDR3 protein: CASSLSRQPRDGYTF

J gene: TRBJ2-7
clone size: -
V gene: TRBV11-1
D gene: TRBD1
CDR3 DNA: TGTGCCAGCAAACGACAGGGTCCCTACGAGCAGTACTTC
CDR3 protein: CASKRQGPYEQYF

J gene: TRBJ1-5
clone size: few
V gene: TRBV9
D gene: -
CDR3 DNA: TGTGCCAGCAGCGCGGACGGTAATCAGCCCCAGCATTTT
CDR3 protein: CASSADGNQPQHF

J gene: TRBJ2-3
clone size: -
V gene: TRBV6-5
D gene: TRBD2
CDR3 DNA: TGTGCCAGCAGTTACGCGGGACTAGCGGGGGGGCCGCCCACAGATACGCAGTATTTT
CDR3 protein: CASSYAGLAGGPPTDTQYF

J gene: TRBJ1-2
clone size: -
V gene: TRBV19
D gene: -
CDR3 DNA: TGTGCCAGTAGTATCAAGGGCAACTATGGCTACACCTTC
CDR3 protein: CASSIKGNYGYTF

J gene: TRBJ1-4
clone size: many
V gene: TRBV7-9
D gene: -
CDR3 DNA: TGTGCCAGCAGCTCACAGGGATATGCAACTAATGAAAAACTGTTTTTT
CDR3 protein: CASSSQGYATNEKLFF